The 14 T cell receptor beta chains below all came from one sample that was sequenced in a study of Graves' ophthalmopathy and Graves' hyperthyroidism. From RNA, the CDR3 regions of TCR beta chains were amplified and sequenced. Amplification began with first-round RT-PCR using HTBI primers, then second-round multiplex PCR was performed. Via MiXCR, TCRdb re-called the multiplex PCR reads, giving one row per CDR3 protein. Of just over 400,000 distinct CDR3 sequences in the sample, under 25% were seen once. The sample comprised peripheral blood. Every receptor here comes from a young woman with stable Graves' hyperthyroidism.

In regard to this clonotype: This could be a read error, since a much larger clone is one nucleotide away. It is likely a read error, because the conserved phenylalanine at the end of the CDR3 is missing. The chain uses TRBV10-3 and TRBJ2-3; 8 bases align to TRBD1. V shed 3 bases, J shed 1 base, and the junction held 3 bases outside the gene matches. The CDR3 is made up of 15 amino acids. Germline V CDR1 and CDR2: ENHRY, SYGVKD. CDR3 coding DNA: TGTGCCATCAGTGACCCAGGGGGCGGCACAGATACGCAGTATTGT. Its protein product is CAISDPGGGTDTQYC.

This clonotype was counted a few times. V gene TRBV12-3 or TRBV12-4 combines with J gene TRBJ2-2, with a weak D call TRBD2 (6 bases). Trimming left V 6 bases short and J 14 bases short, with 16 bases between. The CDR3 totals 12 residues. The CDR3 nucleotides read TGTGCCAGCAGCCCCGGGGGTCCGTTCCTGTTTTTT. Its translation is CASSPGGPFLFF.

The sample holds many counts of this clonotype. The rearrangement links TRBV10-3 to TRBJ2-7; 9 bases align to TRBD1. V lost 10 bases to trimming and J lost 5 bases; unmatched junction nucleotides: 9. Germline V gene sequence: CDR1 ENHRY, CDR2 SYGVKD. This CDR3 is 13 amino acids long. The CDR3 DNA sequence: TGTGCCACTTCAGGACAGGGGATGAACGAGCAGTACTTC. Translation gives CATSGQGMNEQYF.

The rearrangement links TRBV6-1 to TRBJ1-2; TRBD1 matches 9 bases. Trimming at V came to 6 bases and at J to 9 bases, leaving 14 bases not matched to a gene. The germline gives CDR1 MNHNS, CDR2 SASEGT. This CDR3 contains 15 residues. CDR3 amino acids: CASSSSGTGYVSYTF. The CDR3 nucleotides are TGTGCCAGCAGCTCATCCGGGACAGGGTACGTCAGCTACACCTTC.

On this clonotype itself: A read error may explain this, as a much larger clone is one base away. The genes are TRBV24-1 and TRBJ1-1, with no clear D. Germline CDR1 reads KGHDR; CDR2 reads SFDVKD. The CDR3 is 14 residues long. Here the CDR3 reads CATSDSVGNTESFF. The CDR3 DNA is TGTGCCACCAGTGATTCGGTCGGGAACACTGAATCTTTCTTT.

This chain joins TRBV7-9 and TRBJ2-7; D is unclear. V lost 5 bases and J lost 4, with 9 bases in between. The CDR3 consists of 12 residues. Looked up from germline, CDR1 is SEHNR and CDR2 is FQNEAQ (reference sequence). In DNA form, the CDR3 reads TGTGCCAGCAGCCAGACACAATACGAGCAGTACTTC. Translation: CASSQTQYEQYF.

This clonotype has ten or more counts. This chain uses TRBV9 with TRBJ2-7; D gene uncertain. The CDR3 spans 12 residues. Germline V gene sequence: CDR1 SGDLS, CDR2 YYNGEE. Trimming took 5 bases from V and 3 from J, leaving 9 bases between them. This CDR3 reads CASSGPDYEQYF. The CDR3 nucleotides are TGTGCCAGCAGTGGGCCGGACTACGAGCAGTACTTC.

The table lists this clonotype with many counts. CDR3 nucleotides: TGTGCCAGCAGATTGTCACGGGGCGGCACTGAAGCTTTCTTT. This sequence encodes CASRLSRGGTEAFF. V usage is TRBV6-2 or TRBV6-3 and J usage is TRBJ1-1, with D perhaps TRBD1 (5 bases). Trimming cost V 6 bases and J 4 bases, with 15 bases left between them. Germline values: CDR1 MNHEY, CDR2 SVGEGT. The CDR3 is made up of 14 amino acids.

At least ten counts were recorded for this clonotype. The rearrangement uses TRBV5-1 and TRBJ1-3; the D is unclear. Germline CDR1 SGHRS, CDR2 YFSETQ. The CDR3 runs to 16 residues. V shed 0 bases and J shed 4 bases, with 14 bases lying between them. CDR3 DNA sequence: TGCGCCAGCAGCTTGGCAGGTTCCCGATCCGGAAACACCATATATTTT. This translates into CASSLAGSRSGNTIYF.

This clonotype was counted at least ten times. The CDR3 region is CASSSTTEPNTEAFF. The CDR3 region has the DNA TGTGCCAGCAGTTCGACGACGGAGCCGAACACTGAAGCTTTCTTT. V and J are TRBV6-5 and TRBJ1-1; D unclear. The germline V gene encodes CDR1 MNHEY and CDR2 SVGAGI. The germline V and J ends were trimmed by 4 bases and 1 base, with 13 bases remaining between them. This CDR3 is built from 15 residues.

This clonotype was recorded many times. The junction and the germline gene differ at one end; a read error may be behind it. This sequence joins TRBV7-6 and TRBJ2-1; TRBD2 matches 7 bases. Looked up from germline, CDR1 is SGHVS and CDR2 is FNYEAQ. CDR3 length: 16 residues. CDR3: CASSEQAGVSYNEKFF. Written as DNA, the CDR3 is TGTGCCAGCAGCGAGCAGGCGGGAGTTTCCTACAATGAGAAGTTCTTC. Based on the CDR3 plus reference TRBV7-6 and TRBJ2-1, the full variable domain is GAGVSQSPRYKVTKRGQDVALRCDPISGHVSLYWYRQALGQGPEFLTYFNYEAQQDKSGLPNDRFSAERPEGSISTLTIQRTEQRDSAMYRCASSEQAGVSYNEKFFGPGTRLTVL.

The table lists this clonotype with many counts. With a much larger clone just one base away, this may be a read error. The CDR3 region is CASSRAGTLYERYF. CDR3 DNA sequence: TGTGCCAGCAGTAGAGCCGGGACACTCTACGAGCGGTACTTC. The gene calls are TRBV28 and TRBJ2-7; the D gene is possibly TRBD1 (6 bases). The germline V gene encodes CDR1 MDHEN and CDR2 SYDVKM. The CDR3 covers 14 residues.

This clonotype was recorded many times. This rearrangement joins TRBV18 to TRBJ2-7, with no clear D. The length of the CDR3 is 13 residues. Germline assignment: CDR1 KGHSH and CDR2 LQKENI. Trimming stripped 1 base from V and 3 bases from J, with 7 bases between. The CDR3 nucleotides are TGTGCCAGCTCACCACTGAGTATCTACGAGCAGTACTTC. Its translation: CASSPLSIYEQYF.

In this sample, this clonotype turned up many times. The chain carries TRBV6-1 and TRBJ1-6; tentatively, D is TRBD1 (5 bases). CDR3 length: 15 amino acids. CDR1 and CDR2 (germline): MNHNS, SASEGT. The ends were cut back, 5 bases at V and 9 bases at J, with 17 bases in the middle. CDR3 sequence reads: CASSQGSRVGSPLHF. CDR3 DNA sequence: TGTGCCAGCAGTCAAGGTTCCAGGGTGGGTTCACCCCTCCACTTT.